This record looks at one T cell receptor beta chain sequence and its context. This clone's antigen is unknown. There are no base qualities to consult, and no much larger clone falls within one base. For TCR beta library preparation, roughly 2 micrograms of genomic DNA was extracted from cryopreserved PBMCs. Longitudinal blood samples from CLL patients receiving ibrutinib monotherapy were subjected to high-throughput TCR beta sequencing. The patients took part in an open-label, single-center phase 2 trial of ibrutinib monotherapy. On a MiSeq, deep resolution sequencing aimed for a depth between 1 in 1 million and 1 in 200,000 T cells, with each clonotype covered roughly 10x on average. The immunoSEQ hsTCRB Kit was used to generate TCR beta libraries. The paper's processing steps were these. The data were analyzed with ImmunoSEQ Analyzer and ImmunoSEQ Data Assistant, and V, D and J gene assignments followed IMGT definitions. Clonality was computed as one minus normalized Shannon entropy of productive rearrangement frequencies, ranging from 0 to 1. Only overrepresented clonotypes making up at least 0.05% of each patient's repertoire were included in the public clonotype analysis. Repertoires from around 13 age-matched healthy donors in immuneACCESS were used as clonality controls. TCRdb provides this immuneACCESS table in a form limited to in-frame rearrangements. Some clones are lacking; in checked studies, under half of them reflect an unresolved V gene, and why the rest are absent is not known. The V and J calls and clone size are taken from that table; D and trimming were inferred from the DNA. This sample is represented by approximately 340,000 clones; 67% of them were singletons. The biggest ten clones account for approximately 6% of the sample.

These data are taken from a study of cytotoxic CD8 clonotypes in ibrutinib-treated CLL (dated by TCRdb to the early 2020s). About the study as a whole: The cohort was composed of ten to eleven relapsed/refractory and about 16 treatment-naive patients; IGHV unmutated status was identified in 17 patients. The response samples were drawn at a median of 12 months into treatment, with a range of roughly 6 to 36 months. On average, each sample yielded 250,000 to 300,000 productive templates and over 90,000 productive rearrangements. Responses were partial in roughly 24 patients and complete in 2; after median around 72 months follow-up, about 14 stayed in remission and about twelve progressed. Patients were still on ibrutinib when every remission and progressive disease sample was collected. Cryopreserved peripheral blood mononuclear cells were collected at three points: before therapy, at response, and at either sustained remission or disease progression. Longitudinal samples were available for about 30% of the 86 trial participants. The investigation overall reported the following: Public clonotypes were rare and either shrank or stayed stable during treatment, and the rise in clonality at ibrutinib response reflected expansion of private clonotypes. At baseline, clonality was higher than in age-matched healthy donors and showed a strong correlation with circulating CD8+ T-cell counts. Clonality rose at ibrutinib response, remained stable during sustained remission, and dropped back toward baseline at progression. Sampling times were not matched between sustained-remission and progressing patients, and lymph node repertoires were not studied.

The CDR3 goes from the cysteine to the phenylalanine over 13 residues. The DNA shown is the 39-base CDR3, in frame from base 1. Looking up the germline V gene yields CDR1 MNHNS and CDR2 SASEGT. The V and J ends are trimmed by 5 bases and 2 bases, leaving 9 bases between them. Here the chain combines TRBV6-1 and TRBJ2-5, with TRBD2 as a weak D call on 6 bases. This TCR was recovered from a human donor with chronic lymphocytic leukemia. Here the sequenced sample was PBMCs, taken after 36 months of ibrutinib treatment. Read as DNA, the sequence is TGTGCCAGCAGTTGGGGGGTTCAAGAGACCCAGTACTTC. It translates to CASSWGVQETQYF.